This TCR beta chain was sequenced in a study of CD8 T cells in Susac syndrome. Study context: At blood draw, Susac syndrome patients were therapy-naive, on corticosteroids, or on intravenous immunoglobulin alone. Findings and limits, study-wide: In its TCR sequencing and HLA analysis, the study acknowledged that the number of individuals was relatively small.

A word on this clonotype: Its matching antigen is unknown.

With random hexamers, about 0.45 to 1 ug RNA was reverse transcribed. Amplification of TCR beta CDR3 used immunoSEQ multiplex PCR across 54 Vbeta and 13 Jbeta. TCRdb fed the immunoSEQ multiplex PCR reads into MiXCR, producing one record per CDR3 protein. This table holds about 150,000 distinct CDR3 sequences, roughly 96% found once. In blood CD8+ and CD4+ T cells, TCR beta underwent sequencing. Source material: CD4+ T cells from PBMCs. This clonotype was obtained from a human donor with Susac syndrome.

CDR3 sequence reads: CASSLAGQVSPLHF. CDR3 coding DNA: TGCGCCAGCAGCTTGGCAGGGCAGGTTTCACCCCTCCACTTT. The chain uses TRBV5-1 and TRBJ1-6, with D possibly TRBD1 on 5 matching bases. V was shortened by 0 bases and J by 9 bases, with 10 bases between the two germline ends. In germline, CDR1 is SGHRS, CDR2 YFSETQ. CDR3 length equals 14 residues.